This TCR beta chain was sequenced during a study of T cell repertoires in cytomegalovirus infection. Study-wide results and caveats: HLA-C-restricted CMV-specific TCR beta clonotypes were dominant in the ex vivo response. Carriage of CMV together with the relevant HLA was identifiable through cumulative public TCR beta family frequency.

This clonotype was seen only a few times. What it recognizes is unknown. In TCRdb, the reads were re-called with MiXCR into one record per CDR3 protein. This repertoire shows some 350,000 distinct CDR3 sequences, about 29% found once; its top ten account for 20%. The length of the CDR3 is 14 residues. V was shortened by 4 bases and J by 6 bases, with 12 bases between the two germline ends. CDR1 is MGHRA, CDR2 YSYEKL, per germline. The material sequenced was cultured PBMCs, taken from culture after CMV antigen stimulation. The rearrangement links TRBV4-1 to TRBJ1-4; TRBD1 might be the D (6 bases). This receptor was taken from a human donor in good health (CMV status not recorded). Some clones in this sample may be carry-over from other donors' samples. In nucleotides, the CDR3 is TGCGCCAGCAGCCTACAGGGAGGGGATGAAAAACTGTTTTTT. Protein: CASSLQGGDEKLFF.